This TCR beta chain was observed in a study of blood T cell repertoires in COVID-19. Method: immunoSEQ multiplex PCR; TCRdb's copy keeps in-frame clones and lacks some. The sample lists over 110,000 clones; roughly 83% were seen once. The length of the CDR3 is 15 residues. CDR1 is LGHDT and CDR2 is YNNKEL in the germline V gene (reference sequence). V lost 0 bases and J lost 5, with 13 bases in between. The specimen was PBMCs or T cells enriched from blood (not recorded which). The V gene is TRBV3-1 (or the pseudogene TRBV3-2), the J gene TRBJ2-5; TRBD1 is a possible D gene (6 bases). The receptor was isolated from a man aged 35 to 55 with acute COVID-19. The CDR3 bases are TGTGCCAGCAGCCAAGATCTTCAGGGGATGGAGACCCAGTACTTC. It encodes CASSQDLQGMETQYF.